This T cell receptor beta chain was recorded in a study of T cell responses to AZD1222 COVID-19 vaccine. In its sample, this clone was seen once. Its specificity is not known. Method: immunoSEQ multiplex PCR; TCRdb's copy keeps in-frame clones and lacks some. The repertoire includes roughly 270,000 clones, around 93% of them detected once, and 0.5% to 0.7% sits in the top ten. The study's findings and limits: Females made up more of the donors, who were largely white British, and clonal diversity may have come out too low. After the peak T cell response, and only then, were repertoires sampled.

The clonotype was recovered from an adult who received the AZD1222 COVID-19 vaccine. This specimen was peripheral blood, taken 28 days after the second AZD1222 dose.

The CDR3 nucleotides are TGTGCCACCGAGCGGGGGGGTTCTAGCACAGATACGCAGTATTTT. Translated, it gives CATERGGSSTDTQYF. The V call is TRBV24-1, the J call TRBJ2-3; TRBD2 matches at 10 bases. Germline-derived CDR1 and CDR2 are KGHDR and SFDVKD. The CDR3 extends over 15 amino acids. The ends lost 9 bases at V and 0 bases at J; junction bases unmatched: 5.